These 10 T cell receptor beta chains were sequenced from one sample in a study of T cells after yellow fever vaccination. TCRdb re-analysed the 5' RACE reads in MiXCR, keeping a single row per CDR3 protein. There are fewer than 650,000 distinct CDR3 sequences in the sample; about a fifth occur only once, and about 16% lies in the top ten. Sequenced here: PBMCs, sampled 20 to 25 days after the first yellow fever vaccination. The source is a young man who received the YFV17D yellow fever vaccine.

V and J are TRBV5-1 and TRBJ2-5, with a tentative D call TRBD1 (5 bases). The CDR3 runs 15 residues. V dropped 0 bases and J dropped 0 bases, with 9 bases sitting between them. Germline V gene sequence: CDR1 SGHRS, CDR2 YFSETQ. The CDR3 loop is CASSLALGDQETQYF. The CDR3 nucleotides are TGCGCCAGCAGCTTGGCCCTAGGGGACCAAGAGACCCAGTACTTC.

This chain links TRBV11-2 with TRBJ1-4; D may be TRBD1 (5 bases). Germline V gives CDR1 SGHAT, CDR2 FQNNGV. The CDR3 spans 15 residues. Deletions cut 6 bases from V and 7 bases from J, with 18 bases between. The DNA for the CDR3 is TGTGCCAGCAGTCTAGAGGGGTTTCTGGGTGAAAAACTGTTTTTT. Translated: CASSLEGFLGEKLFF.

This clonotype has a handful of counts. The CDR3 region is CASSFGRTNSPLHF. CDR3 sequence (DNA): TGTGCCAGCAGTTTCGGACGGACGAATTCACCCCTCCACTTT. The chain joins TRBV12-3 or TRBV12-4 to TRBJ1-6, with D unclear. Trimming removed 3 bases at V and 7 bases at J, with 10 bases between. The CDR3 contains 14 residues.

Only a few counts were recorded for this clonotype. V usage is TRBV7-2 and J usage is TRBJ1-5; D is unresolved. V was cut by 4 bases and J by 3 bases, with 4 bases left in between. The germline CDR1 and CDR2 sequences are SGHTA and FQGNSA. This CDR3 is built from 12 residues. The CDR3 spells CASSSNNQPQHF. CDR3 nucleotide sequence: TGTGCCAGCAGCTCTAACAATCAGCCCCAGCATTTT.

This chain links TRBV12-3 or TRBV12-4 with TRBJ2-7, with a possible D match to TRBD2 (6 bases). CDR3 length: 13 amino acids. With 3 bases removed from V and 3 bases from J, the gap between germline ends came to 9 bases. The CDR3 sequence: CASSFAGIYEQYV. DNA for the CDR3: TGTGCCAGCAGTTTCGCGGGGATCTACGAGCAGTACGTC.

This clonotype has more than one count but fewer than ten. J is TRBJ2-7 and V is TRBV10-3; maybe TRBD2 (5 bases). This CDR3 has 12 residues. Germline V gene lookup returns CDR1 ENHRY and CDR2 SYGVKD. Trimming stripped 3 bases from V and 10 bases from J, with 13 bases between. CDR3 protein: CAISEEGREQYF. The DNA for the CDR3 is TGTGCCATCAGTGAAGAGGGTAGGGAACAGTACTTC.

A few counts support this clonotype. The J gene is TRBJ2-1, the V gene TRBV29-1; 8 bases align to TRBD1. The CDR3 contains 14 residues. From germline, CDR1 is SQVTM and CDR2 ANQGSEA. With 3 bases clipped from V and 4 bases from J, the junction kept 5 bases outside the gene matches. Here the CDR3 reads CSVDRTGQYNEQFF. The DNA for the CDR3 is TGCAGCGTTGATAGGACAGGGCAATACAATGAGCAGTTCTTC.

The rearrangement joins TRBV19 to TRBJ2-1, with D unresolved. Germline CDR1 LNHDA, CDR2 SQIVND (reference sequence). The CDR3 sequence is 11 residues long. Trimming removed 1 base at V and 11 bases at J, with 6 bases between. In DNA, the CDR3 is TGTGCCAGTAGTATAGCACAGAAGCAGTTCTTC. Protein product: CASSIAQKQFF.

This clonotype was picked up a small number of times. This chain joins TRBV12-3 or TRBV12-4 and TRBJ2-4; no definite D call. V was pared by 0 bases and J by 6 bases, with 15 bases between. The CDR3 length is 16 residues. CDR3: CASSLAGDMTLNIQYF. The CDR3 bases are TGTGCCAGCAGTTTAGCCGGCGACATGACCTTAAACATTCAGTACTTC.

V gene TRBV11-2 combines with J gene TRBJ2-1; D is tentatively TRBD1 or TRBD2 (6 bases each). Germline CDR1 and CDR2: SGHAT and FQNNGV. The CDR3 length is 14 residues. Trimming stripped 2 bases from V and 9 bases from J, with 14 bases between. CDR3 loop: CASSLRPGGSEQFF. DNA for the CDR3: TGTGCCAGCAGCTTACGCCCCGGGGGCAGTGAGCAGTTCTTC.